The clone carrying this T cell receptor (beta chain) has ten or more counts. Its antigen is not known. This sample is part of a study of molecular identifiers for immune sequencing clone quantification. Study findings and constraints: Shared barcodes on identical TCR molecules could underestimate the sizes of highly expanded clones.

Preparation of naive CD8 libraries involved roughly 18,000 to 1,100,000 sorted cells and 10%, 30% or 50% RNA. Via MiXCR, TCRdb re-called the PCR reads, giving one row per CDR3 protein. The sample has 60,000 to 80,000 distinct CDR3 sequences, approximately 17% seen once; the top ten hold roughly 1.4%. The sample consisted of naive CD8+ T cells from blood, with Jurkat cell RNA spiked in. Stated subset: FACS-sorted CD8+CD4-CCR7+CD45RA+ naive T cells. The sequence came from a human donor in good health. Some libraries in this study had Jurkat cell RNA spiked in.

CDR3 residues: CASSLMGTGYSYNEQFF. The DNA for the CDR3 is TGTGCCAGCAGCTTAATGGGAACGGGGTACTCCTACAATGAGCAGTTCTTC. V is TRBV7-9 and J is TRBJ2-1; D possibly corresponds to TRBD2 (5 bases). With 2 bases removed from V and 0 bases from J, the gap between germline ends came to 14 bases. CDR1 is SEHNR and CDR2 is FQNEAQ in the germline V gene (reference sequence). This CDR3 comprises 17 residues.